A selection of T cell receptor beta chains follows, all from one sample in a study of CXCR3-negative and CXCR3-positive naive CD8 T cells. TCRdb reprocessed the 5' RACE reads and keeps a single row for each CDR3 protein, giving no DNA. Here the sample table reports around 50,000 distinct CDR3 sequences. Sequenced material: memory CD8+ T cells from blood. The receptor set was obtained from a human donor in good health. Some clones in this sample may be carry-over from other donors' samples. The CDR3 runs from the conserved cysteine through the conserved F or W.

TRBJ2-1 | TRBV2 | CASRQLTGYNEQFF
TRBJ1-2 | TRBV20-1 | CSARWLEYGYTF
TRBJ2-7 | TRBV7-2 | CASSPDEIYEQYF
TRBJ1-6 | TRBV7-2 | CASSPALDRGSPLHF
TRBJ1-1 | TRBV27 | CASSAGPNTEAFF
TRBJ2-1 | TRBV25-1 | CASSEYAGNSDEQFF
TRBJ2-1 | TRBV20-1 | CSAYSRLAGVYNEQFF
TRBJ2-1 | TRBV29-1 | CSVAGQYSYNEQFF
TRBJ2-1 | TRBV28 | CASSFSRTGAIDEQFF
TRBJ1-1 | TRBV27 | CASSLDVFTEAFF
TRBJ2-2 | TRBV29-1 | CSVEVGIAPNTGELFF
TRBJ2-7 | TRBV5-1 | CASSWGYEQYF
TRBJ2-7 | TRBV7-9 | CASSLAPRGRYEQYF
TRBJ2-5 | TRBV20-1 | CSAEGPLQETQYF
TRBJ2-3 | TRBV29-1 | CRVIWTNTDSQYF
TRBJ2-7 | TRBV29-1 | CSVGTSGGWEQYF
TRBJ1-1 | TRBV12-3/TRBV12-4 | CASSSGGRGNTEAFF
TRBJ2-1 | TRBV4-3 | CASSQEWGSGGNEQFF
TRBJ2-1 | TRBV23-1 | CASSQPDVYNEQFF
TRBJ1-2 | TRBV7-9 | CASSLLFGQAGYTF
TRBJ1-2 | TRBV7-6 | CASSSPRDRGYTF
TRBJ2-7 | TRBV7-9 | CASSFRASGRGGFHEQYF
TRBJ2-3 | TRBV7-6 | CASSRLPGPDTDTQYF
TRBJ2-1 | TRBV7-9 | CASSYLTGYYNEQFF
TRBJ1-2 | TRBV29-1 | CSCGGDTYGYTF
TRBJ2-2 | TRBV20-1 | CSARDPGGDTPRGDGELFF
TRBJ2-7 | TRBV15 | CATSRVYGGKGREQYF
TRBJ2-7 | TRBV6-2/TRBV6-3 | CASSFGHYEQYF
TRBJ1-1 | TRBV6-2/TRBV6-3 | CASSHVDETEAFF
TRBJ1-1 | TRBV29-1 | CSVTTDVNTEAFF
TRBJ2-7 | TRBV28 | CASSLELGTIDYEQYF
TRBJ2-3 | TRBV29-1 | CSVDPETGPTDTQYF
TRBJ2-5 | TRBV7-2 | CASSRQGQGWETQYF
TRBJ2-7 | TRBV11-3 | CASSLDPGLTYEQYF
TRBJ2-1 | TRBV28 | CASSLIRTGEQFF
TRBJ2-1 | TRBV5-1 | CASSFGRGAYNEQFF
TRBJ2-1 | TRBV28 | CASSLSLGLAGTYNEQFF
TRBJ2-3 | TRBV29-1 | CSVERPGEDTQYF
TRBJ1-4 | TRBV7-6 | CASSMGDREPNEKLFF
TRBJ2-7 | TRBV29-1 | CSGGSGDEQYF
TRBJ1-1 | TRBV12-3/TRBV12-4 | CASSFGNAEAFF
TRBJ2-3 | TRBV29-1 | CSVEGTGTSLFTDTQYF
TRBJ1-1 | TRBV3-1 | CASSQGSRLGGGGTEAFF
TRBJ2-7 | TRBV14 | CASSLGQGGTYEQYF
TRBJ2-7 | TRBV7-9 | CASSEGFYEQYF
TRBJ1-1 | TRBV20-1 | CSAARWEPNTEAFF
TRBJ1-1 | TRBV6-2/TRBV6-3 | CASSFRGGTEAFF
TRBJ1-2 | TRBV12-3/TRBV12-4 | CASSLWVFGYTF
TRBJ2-3 | TRBV10-3 | CAISEWTDTQYF
TRBJ1-1 | TRBV30 | CAWNVGQINTEAFF
TRBJ2-3 | TRBV15 | CATSRVGGTDTQYF
TRBJ2-1 | TRBV29-1 | CSVELGSGRADNEQFF
TRBJ2-7 | TRBV15 | CATSRGAGVFYEQYF
TRBJ1-1 | TRBV21-1 | CASSKGDTEAFF